The entry below describes one TCR beta chain. The V end lost 1 base, the J end lost 2 bases, and 14 bases lay between the germline ends. The CDR3 runs 16 residues. The V gene's germline CDR1 is SGHVS and CDR2 FQNEAQ. A 3' RACE protocol on RNA, with unique molecular identifiers, produced the TCR library. Each CDR3 protein is one row after TCRdb ran MiXCR on the 3' RACE reads. The table has more than 85,000 distinct CDR3 sequences, roughly 6.4% seen once; the top ten hold 0.85% to 1.2%. This entry is derived from a study of HIV-infected children after antiretroviral therapy interruption. Treatment: PENTA 11 planned treatment interruption arm or continuous ART arm.

The specimen comprised CD45RA+ CD4+ T cells from PBMCs, pooled from several time points, sampled from a donor given antiretroviral therapy, either interrupted or continuous. The sample's subset: naive CD4+ CD45RA+ CD45RO- T cells. The receptor's source is a pool of human donors with HIV. The V call is TRBV7-8, the J call TRBJ2-5; D is possibly TRBD2 (7 bases). The CDR3: CASSLGSGGLQETQYF. The CDR3 region has the DNA TGTGCCAGCAGCTTAGGTTCGGGGGGCCTTCAAGAGACCCAGTACTTC.